This T cell receptor beta chain was documented in a study of T cell repertoires in cytomegalovirus infection (dated by TCRdb to the late 2010s). As for the study more broadly: The peptide stimulations were aimed at well-studied HLA-B-restricted epitopes as well as recently identified HLA-C-restricted CMV epitopes, whose presentation resists viral immunomodulation. Donor HLA type was relevant to the analysis, because carriage of CMV infection together with the matching HLA type was indicated by public TCR beta signatures. Overall study results and their limits: In both this cohort and an independent 352-donor cohort, the cumulative frequency of public TCR beta family members distinguished carriers of CMV infection plus the relevant HLA type. In the ex vivo response, HLA-C-restricted CMV-specific TCR beta clonotypes were dominant, and in two of eight donors the single most frequent clonotype came from this HLA-C-restricted group.

Sequences MNHEY (CDR1) and SMNVEV (CDR2) are obtained from the germline V gene (reference sequence). The CDR3 holds 13 amino acids from the cysteine to the phenylalanine. The retained sequence is limited to the CDR3, 39 bases, with the frame set at the first base. Compared with germline, V lacks 4 bases and J lacks 14 bases; bases without a gene match: 11. With respect to this clonotype: Its target antigen remains unknown. Per-base quality was not reported, and no clone a single base away is much larger than it.

The data were produced on an Illumina HiSeq 1500. The public reads were quality trimmed at Q25 with fastp and then assembled into clones with MiXCR by TCRdb, keeping productive beta chains. Rows are unified per CDR3 protein, each entry keeping the most common DNA and genes. This sample comprises fewer than 900,000 distinct CDR3 sequences, roughly 29% of them detected only once. Under 15% of the sample lies in the top ten. Sample treatment or condition, as interpreted from the label and publication: in vitro stimulation with specific CMV peptide epitopes to enrich CMV-specific T cells. The receptor chain draws on TRBV27 and TRBJ2-3, with TRBD2 identical over 8 junction bases. The starting material was cultured CD8+ T cells from PBMCs, obtained from culture after CMV antigen stimulation. This clonotype was obtained from a human donor in good health (CMV status not recorded). Some clones in this sample may be carry-over from other donors' samples. The CDR3: CASSSGGPNLPYF. The sequenced DNA is TGTGCCAGCAGTTCGGGGGGGCCCAATTTGCCGTATTTT.